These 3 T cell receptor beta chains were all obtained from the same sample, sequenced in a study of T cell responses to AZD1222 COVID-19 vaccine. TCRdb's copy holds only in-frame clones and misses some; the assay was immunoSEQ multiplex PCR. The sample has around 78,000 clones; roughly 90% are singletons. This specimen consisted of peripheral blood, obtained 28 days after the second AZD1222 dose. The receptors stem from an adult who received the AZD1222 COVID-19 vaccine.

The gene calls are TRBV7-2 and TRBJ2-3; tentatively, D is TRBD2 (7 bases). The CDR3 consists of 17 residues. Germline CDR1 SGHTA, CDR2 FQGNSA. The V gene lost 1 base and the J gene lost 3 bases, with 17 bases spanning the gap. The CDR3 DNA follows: TGTGCCAGCAGCTTAGGGGGGGGCCCCGTTGCGACAGATACGCAGTATTTT. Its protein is CASSLGGGPVATDTQYF.

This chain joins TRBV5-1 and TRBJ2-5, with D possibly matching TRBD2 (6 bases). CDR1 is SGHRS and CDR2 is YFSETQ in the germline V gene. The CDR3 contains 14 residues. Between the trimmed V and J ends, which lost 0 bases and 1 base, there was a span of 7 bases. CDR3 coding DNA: TGCGCCAGCAGCTTGGAGGGACTCCAAGAGACCCAGTACTTC. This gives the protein CASSLEGLQETQYF. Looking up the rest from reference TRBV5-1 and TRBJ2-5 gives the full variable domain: KAGVTQTPRYLIKTRGQQVTLSCSPISGHRSVSWYQQTPGQGLQFLFEYFSETQRNKGNFPGRFSGRQFSNSRSEMNVSTLELGDSALYLCASSLEGLQETQYFGPGTRLLVL.

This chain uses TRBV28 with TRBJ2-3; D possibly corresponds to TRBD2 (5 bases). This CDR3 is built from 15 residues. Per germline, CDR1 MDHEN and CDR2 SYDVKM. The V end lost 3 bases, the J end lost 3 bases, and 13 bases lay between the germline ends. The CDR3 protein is CASSLQRGGTDTQYF. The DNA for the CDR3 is TGTGCCAGCAGTTTGCAGAGAGGAGGTACAGATACGCAGTATTTT.